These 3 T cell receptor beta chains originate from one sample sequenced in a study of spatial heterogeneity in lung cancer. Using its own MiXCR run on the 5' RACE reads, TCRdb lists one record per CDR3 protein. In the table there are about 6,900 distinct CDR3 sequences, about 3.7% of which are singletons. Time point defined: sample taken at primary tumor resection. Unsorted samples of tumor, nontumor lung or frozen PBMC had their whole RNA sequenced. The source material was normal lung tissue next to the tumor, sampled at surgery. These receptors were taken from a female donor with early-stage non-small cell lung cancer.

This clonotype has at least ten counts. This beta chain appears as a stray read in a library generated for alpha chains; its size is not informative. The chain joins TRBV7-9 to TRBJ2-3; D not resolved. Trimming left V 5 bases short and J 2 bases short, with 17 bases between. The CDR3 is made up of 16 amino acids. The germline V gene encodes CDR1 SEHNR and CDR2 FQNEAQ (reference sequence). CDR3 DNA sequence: TGTGCCAGCAGCCCCACCGGCACACCCGACACAGATACGCAGTATTTT. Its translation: CASSPTGTPDTDTQYF.

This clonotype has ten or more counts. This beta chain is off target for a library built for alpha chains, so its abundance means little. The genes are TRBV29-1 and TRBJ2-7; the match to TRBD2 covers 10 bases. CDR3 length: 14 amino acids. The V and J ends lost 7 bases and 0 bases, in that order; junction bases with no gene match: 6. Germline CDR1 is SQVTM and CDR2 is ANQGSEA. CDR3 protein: CSGGTSGASYEQYF. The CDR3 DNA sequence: TGCAGCGGGGGAACTAGCGGGGCCTCCTACGAGCAGTACTTC.

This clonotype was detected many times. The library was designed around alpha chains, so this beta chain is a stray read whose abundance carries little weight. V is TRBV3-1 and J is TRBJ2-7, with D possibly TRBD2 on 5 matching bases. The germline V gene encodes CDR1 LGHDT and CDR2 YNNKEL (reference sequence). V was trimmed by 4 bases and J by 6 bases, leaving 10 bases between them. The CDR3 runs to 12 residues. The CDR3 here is CASSLVEGEQYF. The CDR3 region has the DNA TGTGCCAGCAGCCTGGTTGAGGGCGAGCAGTACTTC.